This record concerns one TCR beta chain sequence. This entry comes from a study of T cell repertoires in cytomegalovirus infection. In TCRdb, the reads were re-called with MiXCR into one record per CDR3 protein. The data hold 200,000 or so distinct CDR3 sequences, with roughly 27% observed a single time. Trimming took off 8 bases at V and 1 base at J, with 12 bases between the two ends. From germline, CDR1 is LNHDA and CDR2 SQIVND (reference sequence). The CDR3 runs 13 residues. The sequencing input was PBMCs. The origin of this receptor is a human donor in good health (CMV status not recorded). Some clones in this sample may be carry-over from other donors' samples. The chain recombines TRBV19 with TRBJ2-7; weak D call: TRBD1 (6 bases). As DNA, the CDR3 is TGTGCCAGTCGACGGGACACGTCCTACGAGCAGTACTTC. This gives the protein CASRRDTSYEQYF.